These T cell receptor beta chains were read from a single sample in a study of blood T cell repertoires in COVID-19. Profiling relied on immunoSEQ multiplex PCR, and the TCRdb table lists in-frame clones only, not all of them. This repertoire shows approximately 150,000 clones, about nine tenths found once; its top ten account for roughly 12%. The sequenced material came from PBMCs or T cells enriched from blood (not recorded which). The receptors derive from a man in his sixties who had recovered from COVID-19. Each CDR3 is given with its conserved first and last residue. D genes are given only for firm matches. A row's size may be missing; if present it is once, few, many or a size class.

d_call: .; v_call: TRBV27; clone_size: .; j_call: TRBJ2-7; cdr3_aa: CASSPDRIHYEQYF; cdr3_nt: TGTGCCAGCAGTCCCGACAGGATTCACTACGAGCAGTACTTC
d_call: TRBD1; v_call: TRBV19; clone_size: .; j_call: TRBJ2-2; cdr3_aa: CASSAQGARGGELFF; cdr3_nt: TGTGCCAGTAGTGCTCAGGGGGCGCGTGGCGGGGAGCTGTTTTTT
d_call: .; v_call: TRBV19; clone_size: .; j_call: TRBJ1-3; cdr3_aa: CASSRLTGLGNTIYF; cdr3_nt: TGTGCCAGTAGTCGGCTGACAGGACTTGGAAACACCATATATTTT
d_call: .; v_call: TRBV5-5; clone_size: .; j_call: TRBJ1-1; cdr3_aa: CASSLRRVNTEAFF; cdr3_nt: TGTGCCAGCAGCTTGAGACGGGTGAACACTGAAGCTTTCTTT
d_call: .; v_call: TRBV27; clone_size: .; j_call: TRBJ2-2; cdr3_aa: CASSLGGLNTGELFF; cdr3_nt: TGTGCCAGCAGTTTGGGCGGACTGAACACCGGGGAGCTGTTTTTT
d_call: .; v_call: TRBV21-1; clone_size: .; j_call: TRBJ2-3; cdr3_aa: CASSSRKLAQSTDTQYF; cdr3_nt: TGTGCCAGCAGCTCTCGAAAACTAGCGCAAAGCACAGATACGCAGTATTTT
d_call: TRBD1; v_call: TRBV6-6; clone_size: .; j_call: TRBJ1-5; cdr3_aa: CASSTGGVQPQHF; cdr3_nt: TGTGCCAGCAGTACAGGGGGCGTTCAGCCCCAGCATTTT
d_call: .; v_call: TRBV11-2; clone_size: .; j_call: TRBJ1-3; cdr3_aa: CASSLVLGVAGNTIYF; cdr3_nt: TGTGCCAGCAGCTTAGTGCTCGGGGTCGCTGGAAACACCATATATTTT
d_call: TRBD1; v_call: TRBV29-1; clone_size: once; j_call: TRBJ2-1; cdr3_aa: CSGRQGQWSYNEQFF; cdr3_nt: TGCAGCGGGCGACAGGGTCAATGGTCCTACAATGAGCAGTTCTTC
d_call: TRBD1; v_call: TRBV18; clone_size: .; j_call: TRBJ1-1; cdr3_aa: CASGGQANTEAFF; cdr3_nt: TGTGCCAGCGGAGGACAGGCGAACACTGAAGCTTTCTTT
d_call: TRBD2; v_call: TRBV7-6; clone_size: .; j_call: TRBJ2-3; cdr3_aa: CASSLGLAGGFTDTQYF; cdr3_nt: TGTGCCAGCAGCTTGGGACTAGCGGGGGGTTTCACAGATACGCAGTATTTT
d_call: .; v_call: TRBV2; clone_size: once; j_call: TRBJ2-3; cdr3_aa: CASRRQTDTQYF; cdr3_nt: TGTGCCAGCAGACGACAGACAGATACGCAGTATTTT
d_call: TRBD1; v_call: TRBV5-1; clone_size: once; j_call: TRBJ2-2; cdr3_aa: CASSLQGAQGELFF; cdr3_nt: TGCGCCAGCAGCTTACAGGGGGCGCAGGGGGAGCTGTTTTTT
d_call: .; v_call: TRBV5-6; clone_size: .; j_call: TRBJ2-3; cdr3_aa: CASCGRQLSTDTQYF; cdr3_nt: TGTGCCAGCTGCGGGCGGCAGCTAAGCACAGATACGCAGTATTTT
d_call: .; v_call: TRBV25-1; clone_size: .; j_call: TRBJ1-5; cdr3_aa: CASSDRQLNQPQHF; cdr3_nt: TGTGCCAGCAGTGACCGACAGCTCAATCAGCCCCAGCATTTT